The sequence of this TCR beta chain was determined in a study of T-cell memory formation after mild COVID-19 (dated by TCRdb to 2020 to 2022). Turning to the overall study: TCR sequence clusters from the two donors were found to be largely donor specific. T-cell clones expanding and contracting after mild COVID-19 in two donors were tracked by longitudinal TCRalpha and TCRbeta repertoire sequencing. Two young, previously healthy adult volunteers, one female and one male, were included in the cohort. Study-level results and caveats: Only a couple of mild cases were covered by the study, and larger cohorts that include severe cases with pre-infection samples were considered necessary. The detection of some responding clones in pre-infection memory suggests that pre-existing cross-reactive memory T cells joined the SARS-CoV-2 response. Whether the second-wave clones peaking on day 37 were SARS-CoV-2 specific was not confirmed. Contracting CD4+ clones appeared mostly in the CM and EM memory subsets, whereas CD8+ clones were enriched in EMRA. Clones that contracted from day 15 to 85 showed balanced CD4/CD8 phenotypes, whereas a second wave of clones that expanded from day 15 to 37 leaned towards CD4+.

The instrument was an Illumina NovaSeq 6000. TCRalpha and TCRbeta cDNA libraries were constructed by 5'RACE with constant-segment primers, with sample barcodes and unique molecular identifiers being introduced. Trizol reagent was used to extract RNA from every sample. Libraries were amplified in two PCR steps, with a second sample barcode and Illumina TruSeq adapters added in the second step. Sequencing of libraries was performed on an Illumina NovaSeq with 2 x 150 bp paired-end reads. The study's own analysis went as follows. Demultiplexing of reads and collapsing into UMI-guided consensus sequences were performed with migec v1.2.7. Using mixcr v2.1.11, UMI consensuses were aligned to TRA and TRB V and J templates and then assembled into clonotypes. Clonotypes were classified as expanded or contracted when called significant by both edgeR and NoisET, with noise models trained on biological replicates. For edgeR calls, a false discovery rate-adjusted p below 0.01 and a log2 fold-change threshold of 1 were applied. As an exploratory analysis of dynamics, max-normalized trajectories of the 1000 most abundant clonotypes were examined with PCA combined with hierarchical clustering. Each responding clone was given a CD4 or CD8 phenotype based on the CD4+ and CD8+ repertoires, which had been sequenced separately. TCRdb redid the processing of the public reads, applying fastp at Q25 and MiXCR, and retained in-frame beta chains. Each CDR3 protein appears once, grouped with its most common genes and DNA. TCRdb's processing, not the authors' own work, is the source of the V and J calls. The sample table records approximately 400,000 distinct CDR3 sequences; 20% to 30% of these occur just once. The ten largest clones add up to 7.5% to 10% of the sample.

Ficoll-Paque density gradient centrifugation was used to isolate PBMCs. CDR1 SEHNR and CDR2 FQNEAQ are derived from the germline V gene (reference sequence). From cysteine to phenylalanine, the CDR3 is 12 amino acids long. The sequence is cut down to CDR3 DNA, 36 bases in frame from base 1. Cut back by 5 bases and 2 bases, the V and J ends lie 7 bases apart. The count of this clonotype is one. Its antigen is currently not known. Base qualities are not recorded, but no much larger clone differs from it by a single base. The source of this sequence is an adult woman who had mild COVID-19 (a few samples of this study predate the infection). The sample titles of this study are shuffled in the database, so cell type and time point are left out; the donor was told from shared clones. Sequencing was carried out using PBMCs or a T cell subset sorted from them (not recorded which). The chain joins TRBV7-9 to TRBJ2-7; the D gene is not confidently resolved. The nucleotide sequence is given as TGTGCCAGCAGCAAAACCCCCTACGAGCAGTACTTC. Translated, it gives CASSKTPYEQYF.